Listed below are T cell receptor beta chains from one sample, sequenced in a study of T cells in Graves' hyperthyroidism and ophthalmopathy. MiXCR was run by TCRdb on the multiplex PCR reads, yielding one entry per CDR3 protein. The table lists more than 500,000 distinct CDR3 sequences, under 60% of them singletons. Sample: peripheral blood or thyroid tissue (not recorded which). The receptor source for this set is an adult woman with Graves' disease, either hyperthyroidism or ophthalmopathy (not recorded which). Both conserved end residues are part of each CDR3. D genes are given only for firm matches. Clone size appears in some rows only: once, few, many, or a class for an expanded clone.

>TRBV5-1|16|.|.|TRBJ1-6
TGCGCCAGCAGCTTGGCGGGCGACTCCTATAATTCACCCCTCCACTTT
CASSLAGDSYNSPLHF
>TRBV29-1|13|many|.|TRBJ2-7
TGCAGCGTCTATACCGGGAGAAGCTACGAGCAGTACTTC
CSVYTGRSYEQYF
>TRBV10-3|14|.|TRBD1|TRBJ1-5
TGTGCCATCAGTGGCGGACAGGGCCAAGAGACCCAGCATTTT
CAISGGQGQETQHF
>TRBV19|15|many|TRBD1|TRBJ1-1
TGTGCCAGTACCTATTCAGGGGGCTCAAAAGCTGAAGCTTTCTTT
CASTYSGGSKAEAFF
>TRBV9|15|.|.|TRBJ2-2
TGTGCCAGCAGCGTAACGGCGGTGTACACCGGGGAGCTGTTTTTT
CASSVTAVYTGELFF
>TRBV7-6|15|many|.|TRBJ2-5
TGTGCCAGCAGTCCCATGGCTACCTCCAGGGAGACCCAGTACTTC
CASSPMATSRETQYF
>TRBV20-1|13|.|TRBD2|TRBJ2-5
TGCAGCCCGGGAGGGCGGAACCAAGAGACCCAGTACTTT
CSPGGRNQETQYF
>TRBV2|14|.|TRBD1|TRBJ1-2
TGTGCCAGCAGCCCGACAGGGGGGGGTATGGGCTACACCTTC
CASSPTGGGMGYTF
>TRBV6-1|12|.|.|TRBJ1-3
TGTGCCAGCACGGGGGGAGGAAACACCATATATTTT
CASTGGGNTIYF
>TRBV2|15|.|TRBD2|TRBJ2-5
TGTGCCAGCAGCTTTTGGGGGGGACGACAAGAGACCCAGTACTTC
CASSFWGGRQETQYF
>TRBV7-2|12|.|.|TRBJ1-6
TGTGCCAGCAGCTTAGCACGATCACCCCTCCACTTT
CASSLARSPLHF
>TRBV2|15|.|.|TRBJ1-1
TGTGCCAGCAGTCCCACGGGGCGGTTGGGGACTGAAGCCTTCTTT
CASSPTGRLGTEAFF
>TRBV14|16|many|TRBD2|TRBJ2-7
TGTGCCAGCAGCCAAGGCCCTAGCGGGATTGTCCACGAGCAGTACTTC
CASSQGPSGIVHEQYF
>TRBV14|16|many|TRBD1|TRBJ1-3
TGTGCCAGCAGCCAAGGATTGACAGGGTCTGGAAACACCATATATTTT
CASSQGLTGSGNTIYF
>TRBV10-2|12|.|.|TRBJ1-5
TGCGCCAGCAGTGACCCCAGACAGCCCCAGCATTTT
CASSDPRQPQHF
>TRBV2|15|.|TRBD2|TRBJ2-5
TGTGCCAGCAGTGTGCCGCGGGGGGTAAAAGAGACCCAGTACTTC
CASSVPRGVKETQYF
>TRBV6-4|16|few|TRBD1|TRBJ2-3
TGTGCCAGCAGTGACTCGACAGGGGCACACACAGATACGCAGTATTTT
CASSDSTGAHTDTQYF
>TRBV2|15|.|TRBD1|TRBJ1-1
TGTGCCAGCAGGGCAGGACAGGGGAGAGGCACTGAAGCTTTCTTT
CASRAGQGRGTEAFF
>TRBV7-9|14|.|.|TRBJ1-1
TGTGCCAGCACCGGGGGGGCCCTGAACACTGAAGCTTTCTTT
CASTGGALNTEAFF
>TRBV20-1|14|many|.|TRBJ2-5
TGCAGTGCTAGAGATATGCGGGGCGGGGAGACCCAGTACTTC
CSARDMRGGETQYF
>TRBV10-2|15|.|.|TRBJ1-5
TGCGCCAGCAGTGACAGGCCCGAAATTTATCAGCCCCAGCATTTT
CASSDRPEIYQPQHF
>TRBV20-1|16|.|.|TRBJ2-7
TGCAGTGCTAGGTCCGTGCAGCAGAACATCCCCTACGAGCAGTACTTC
CSARSVQQNIPYEQYF
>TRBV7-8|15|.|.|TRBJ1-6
TGTGCCAGCAGCTTACAGGGAGGGTGGAATTCACCCCTCCACTTT
CASSLQGGWNSPLHF
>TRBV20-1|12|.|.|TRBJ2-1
TGCAGTGCTAGAGTTGGCGACAATGAGCAGTTCTTC
CSARVGDNEQFF
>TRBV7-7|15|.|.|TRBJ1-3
TGTGCCAGCAGCTTGGCAACAGGGTCTGGAAACACCATATATTTT
CASSLATGSGNTIYF
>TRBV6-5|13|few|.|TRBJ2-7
TGTGCCAGCAGTGATGGCAGCCCCTACGAGCAGTACTTC
CASSDGSPYEQYF
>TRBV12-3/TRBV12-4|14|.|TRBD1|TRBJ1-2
TGTGCCAGCAGTCTGGGACAGGAGTACTACGGCTACACCTTC
CASSLGQEYYGYTF
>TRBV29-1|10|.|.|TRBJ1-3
TGCAGACAGGCTGGAAACACCATATATTTT
CRQAGNTIYF
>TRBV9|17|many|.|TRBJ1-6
TGTGCCAGCAGCGTATCTAGGGGTTACTCCTATAATTCACCCCTCCACTTT
CASSVSRGYSYNSPLHF
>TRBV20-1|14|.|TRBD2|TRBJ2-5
TGCAGTGCTAGACTTCTAGCGGAAGGGCAGACCCAGTACTTC
CSARLLAEGQTQYF
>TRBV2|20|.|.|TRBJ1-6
TGTGCCAGCAGTGAAGGCGGCTACGCCCCCGGGCCCTCCTATAATTCACCCCTCCACTTC
CASSEGGYAPGPSYNSPLHF
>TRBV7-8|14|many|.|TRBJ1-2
TGTGCCAGCAGCTTATCAGGGTCGGTTAGGGGCTACACCTTC
CASSLSGSVRGYTF
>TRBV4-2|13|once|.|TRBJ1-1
TGTGCCACCAGCCCTACGGGGGGCACTGAAGCTTTCTTT
CATSPTGGTEAFF
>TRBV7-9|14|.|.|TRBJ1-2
TGTGCCAGCAGACAAGTTGCAACTAACTATGGCTACACCTTC
CASRQVATNYGYTF
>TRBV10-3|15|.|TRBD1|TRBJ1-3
TGTGCCATCAGTTCGACAGGGGACTATGGCTACACCATATATTTT
CAISSTGDYGYTIYF
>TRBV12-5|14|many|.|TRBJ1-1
TGTGCTAGTGGCCCAGGGGACACGAACACTGAAGCTTTCTTT
CASGPGDTNTEAFF
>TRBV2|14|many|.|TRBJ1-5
TGTGCCAGCAGCCCCCAGGGGCGCGGTCAGCCCCAGCATTTT
CASSPQGRGQPQHF
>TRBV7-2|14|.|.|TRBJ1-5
TGTGCCAGTAGTACCCGGGACTGGGGCCAGCCCCAGCATTTT
CASSTRDWGQPQHF
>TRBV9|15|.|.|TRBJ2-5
TGTGCCAGCAGCGTAGCTTACGGAGGGAGTGAGACCCAGTACTTC
CASSVAYGGSETQYF
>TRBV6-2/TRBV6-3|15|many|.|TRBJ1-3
TGTGCCAGCAGACAGGACACCAGCTCTGGAAACACCATATATTTT
CASRQDTSSGNTIYF
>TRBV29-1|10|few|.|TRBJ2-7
TGCAGCGTTGCCGACTACGAGCAGTACTTC
CSVADYEQYF